The clone carrying this T cell receptor (beta chain) came up many times. As yet, its antigen is unknown. Time point meaning: newly diagnosed GD, antithyroid drugs for less than 3 months. The TCR library was prepared using RNA isolated from PBMCs. The entry originates in a study of regulatory T cells in long-lasting Graves disease. Study summary: Newly diagnosed Graves' patients had taken antithyroid drugs under 3 months. Findings of the study overall: Because few samples were included, accuracy may have been lower.

Germline loops: CDR1 SNHLY, CDR2 FYNNEI. The CDR3 is 15 amino acids. The germline V and J ends were trimmed by 7 bases and 4 bases, with 17 bases remaining between them. Sequencing libraries for TCR beta were prepared with iRepertoire HTBI primers and Arm-PCR of CDR3 regions. TCRdb reanalysed the multiplex PCR reads using MiXCR and keeps one entry per CDR3 protein. This sample has a few hundred thousand distinct CDR3 sequences, with 10% to 15% found just once. These data are also associated with another study on T cells in Graves' hyperthyroidism and ophthalmopathy. Turning to that study: The hyperthyroidism patients had all been newly diagnosed, and their disease duration was under 2 months. Their ages ranged from 18 to 65 years.

The sample here was peripheral blood mononuclear cells (PBMCs), taken at new diagnosis, from a patient treated with antithyroid drugs. The chain combines TRBV2 with TRBJ2-1; possibly TRBD2 for D (6 bases). The TCR was taken from a woman in her late teens or twenties with Graves disease. CDR3 coding DNA: TGTGCCAGCACGTGGGGGGACTCGCATTACAATGAGCAGTTCTTC. It yields the protein CASTWGDSHYNEQFF. Using reference TRBV2 and TRBJ2-1 for the parts outside the CDR3, the full variable domain is EPEVTQTPSHQVTQMGQEVILRCVPISNHLYFYWYRQILGQKVEFLVSFYNNEISEKSEIFDDQFSVERPDGSNFTLKIRSTKLEDSAMYFCASTWGDSHYNEQFFGPGTRLTVL.